This TCR beta chain was captured in a study of cytomegalovirus exposure and HLA in healthy donors. Study outcomes and limitations: One variant, a missense change in DCLRE1C, was linked in a later analysis to TCR beta V- and J-gene trimming.

V lost 6 bases to trimming and J lost 3 bases, with 18 bases between them. CDR3 size: 15 residues. CDR1 MRHNA and CDR2 SNTAGT come from the germline V gene. A single count supports this clone. Antigen: not known. In the PCR, 60 Vbeta and 13 Jbeta primers were used. Clones were read by immunoSEQ multiplex PCR, and TCRdb kept only the in-frame ones, dropping some. The table records some 120,000 clones, 83% of them present only once. While unrecorded immune exposures were likely, the donors were nominally healthy when sampled. V gene TRBV6-4 combines with J gene TRBJ2-7, with D maybe TRBD2 (6 bases). Sequencing was done on a sample of PBMCs. This clonotype was obtained from a woman between 40 and 55 years old in good health and CMV-seropositive. CDR3 in amino acids: CASSADGGEFYEQYF. The DNA for the CDR3 is TGTGCCAGCAGCGCCGATGGCGGGGAATTCTACGAGCAGTACTTC.